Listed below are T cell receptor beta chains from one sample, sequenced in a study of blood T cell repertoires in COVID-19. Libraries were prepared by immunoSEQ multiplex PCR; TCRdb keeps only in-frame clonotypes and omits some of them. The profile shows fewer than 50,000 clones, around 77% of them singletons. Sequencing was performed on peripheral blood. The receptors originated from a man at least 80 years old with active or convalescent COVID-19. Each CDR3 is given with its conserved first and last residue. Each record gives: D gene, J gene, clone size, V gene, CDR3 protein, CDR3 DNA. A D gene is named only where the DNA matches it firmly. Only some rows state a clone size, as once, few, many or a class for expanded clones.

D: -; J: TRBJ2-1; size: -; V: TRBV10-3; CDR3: CAISESGPTYNEQFF; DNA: TGTGCCATCAGTGAAAGCGGACCAACCTACAATGAGCAGTTCTTC
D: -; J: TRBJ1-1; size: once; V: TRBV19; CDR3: CASSIQMNTEAFF; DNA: TGTGCCAGTAGTATACAGATGAACACTGAAGCTTTCTTT
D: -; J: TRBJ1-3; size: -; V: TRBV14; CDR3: CASSAGTPGNTIYF; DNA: TGTGCCAGCAGCGCCGGGACACCTGGAAACACCATATATTTT
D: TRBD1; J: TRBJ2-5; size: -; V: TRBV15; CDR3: CATSRPRGQGRETQYF; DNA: TGTGCCACCAGCAGGCCACGGGGACAGGGGCGGGAGACCCAGTACTTC
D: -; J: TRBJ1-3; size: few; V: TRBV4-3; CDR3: CASSQDARSSGNTIYF; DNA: TGCGCCAGCAGCCAAGATGCCCGGAGCTCTGGAAACACCATATATTTT
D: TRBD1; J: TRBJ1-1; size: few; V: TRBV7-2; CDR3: CASSLPGGHTEAFF; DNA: TGTGCCAGCAGCTTACCAGGGGGCCACACTGAAGCTTTCTTT
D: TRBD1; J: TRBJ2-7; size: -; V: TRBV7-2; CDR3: CASSRDSQISYEQYF; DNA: TGTGCCAGCAGCCGGGACAGCCAGATCTCCTACGAGCAGTACTTC
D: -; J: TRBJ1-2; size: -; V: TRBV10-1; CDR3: CASSESRDRANYGYTF; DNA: TGCGCCAGCAGTGAGTCACGAGACAGAGCTAACTATGGCTACACCTTC
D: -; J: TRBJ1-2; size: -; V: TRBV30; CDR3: CAWSAPDKRIGYTF; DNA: TGTGCCTGGAGCGCACCCGACAAGCGGATCGGCTACACCTTC
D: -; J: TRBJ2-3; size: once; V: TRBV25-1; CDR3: CASSQGAVSTDTQYF; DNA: TGTGCCAGCAGTCAAGGGGCAGTTAGCACAGATACGCAGTATTTT
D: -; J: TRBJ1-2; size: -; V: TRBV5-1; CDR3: CASSLVAQSSYGYTF; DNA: TGCGCCAGCAGCTTGGTGGCACAATCCTCCTATGGCTACACCTTC
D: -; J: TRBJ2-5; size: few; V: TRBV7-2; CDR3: CASSSASPPETQYF; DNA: TGTGCCAGCAGCTCGGCTAGCCCCCCAGAGACCCAGTACTTC
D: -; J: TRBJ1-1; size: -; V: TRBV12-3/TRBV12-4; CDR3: CASTFYPNTEAFF; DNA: TGTGCCAGCACCTTCTACCCGAACACTGAAGCTTTCTTT
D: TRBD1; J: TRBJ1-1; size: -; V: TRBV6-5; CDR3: CASSYLGARTGYSFF; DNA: TGTGCCAGCAGTTACTTGGGGGCCCGGACAGGGTATAGTTTCTTT
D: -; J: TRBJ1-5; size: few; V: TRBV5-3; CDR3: CARRLNGQNLGNQPQHF; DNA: TGTGCCAGAAGACTAAACGGACAGAATCTCGGCAATCAGCCCCAGCATTTT
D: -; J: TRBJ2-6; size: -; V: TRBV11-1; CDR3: CASSLAGSGANVLTF; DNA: TGTGCCAGCAGCTTAGCCGGCTCTGGGGCCAACGTCCTGACTTTC
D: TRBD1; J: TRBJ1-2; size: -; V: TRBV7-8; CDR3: CASSLTAGTGSLGYTF; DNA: TGTGCCAGCAGCTTAACCGCCGGGACAGGGTCATTGGGCTACACCTTC